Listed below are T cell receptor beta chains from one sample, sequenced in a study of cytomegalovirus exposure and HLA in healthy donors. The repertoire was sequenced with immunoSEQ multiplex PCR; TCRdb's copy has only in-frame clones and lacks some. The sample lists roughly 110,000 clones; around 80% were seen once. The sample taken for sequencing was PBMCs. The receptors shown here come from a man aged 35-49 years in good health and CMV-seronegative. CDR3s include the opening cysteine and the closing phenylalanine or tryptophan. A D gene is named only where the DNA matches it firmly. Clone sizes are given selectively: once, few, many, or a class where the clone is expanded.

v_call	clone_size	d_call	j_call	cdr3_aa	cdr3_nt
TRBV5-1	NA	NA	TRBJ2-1	CASFSDWGTYNEQFF	TGCGCCAGCTTTTCCGACTGGGGCACCTACAATGAGCAGTTCTTC
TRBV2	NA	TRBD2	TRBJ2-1	CASTQRGTSYNEQFF	TGTGCCAGCACACAGCGGGGGACCTCCTACAATGAGCAGTTCTTC
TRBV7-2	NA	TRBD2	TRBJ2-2	CASSLGLAEAGELFF	TGTGCCAGCAGCTTGGGGCTAGCGGAGGCCGGGGAGCTGTTTTTT
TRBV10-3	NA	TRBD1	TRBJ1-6	CAIRQGSHNSPLHF	TGTGCCATCCGACAGGGGTCCCATAATTCACCCCTCCACTTT
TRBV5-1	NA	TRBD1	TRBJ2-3	CASSWPRTGGADTQYF	TGCGCCAGCAGCTGGCCGCGGACAGGGGGCGCAGATACGCAGTATTTT
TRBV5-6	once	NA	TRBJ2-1	CASSLDHSSYNEQFF	TGTGCCAGCAGCTTGGATCATAGCTCCTACAATGAGCAGTTCTTC
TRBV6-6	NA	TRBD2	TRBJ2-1	CASRPGRGASNEQFF	TGTGCCAGCAGGCCCGGGCGGGGGGCCTCCAATGAGCAGTTCTTC
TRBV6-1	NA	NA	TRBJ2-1	CASSEGWRTYNEQFF	TGTGCCAGCAGTGAAGGTTGGAGAACCTACAATGAGCAGTTCTTC
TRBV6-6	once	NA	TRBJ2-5	CASSYSGVEGDQYF	TGTGCCAGCAGTTACTCGGGGGTCGAGGGGGACCAGTACTTC
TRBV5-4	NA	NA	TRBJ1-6	CASSTATGGSPLHF	TGTGCCAGCAGCACCGCGACAGGAGGATCACCCCTCCACTTT
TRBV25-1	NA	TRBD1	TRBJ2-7	CASSATDRVSGEQYF	TGTGCCAGCAGTGCGACAGACAGGGTGTCAGGGGAGCAGTACTTC
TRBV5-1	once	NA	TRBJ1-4	CASSSAGRGGEKLFF	TGCGCCAGCAGCTCTGCGGGCAGGGGTGGGGAAAAACTGTTTTTT
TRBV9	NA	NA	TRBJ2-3	CASSVGGAGDTQYF	TGTGCCAGCAGCGTAGGCGGGGCAGGAGATACGCAGTATTTT
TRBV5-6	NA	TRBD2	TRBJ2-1	CASSLTSGGLNEQFF	TGTGCCAGCAGCCTAACTAGCGGGGGTTTAAATGAGCAGTTCTTC